One T cell receptor beta chain is described in this entry. TCRdb's table, derived via immunoSEQ multiplex PCR, lists solely in-frame clones and lacks some. This sample yields 75,000 to 95,000 clones, of which around nine tenths are seen a single time; 4.2% belongs to the top ten. This sample stems from a study of T cell responses to AZD1222 COVID-19 vaccine. This TCR derives from an adult in good health. The sequences come from peripheral blood, collected on day 0 of AZD1222 vaccination.

CDR3 bases: TGTGCCAGCAGCTTGGGGTTGGGACAGGGATCTAGAGGCTACACCTTC. Residues: CASSLGLGQGSRGYTF. J is TRBJ1-2 and V is TRBV5-6; TRBD1 matches 9 bases. The CDR3 sequence is 16 residues long. The ends lost 0 bases at V and 8 bases at J; junction bases unmatched: 11. Germline V CDR1 and CDR2: SGHDT, YYEEEE.